Following are 25 T cell receptor beta chains from one sample sequenced in a study of control samples from healthy donors and cancer patients. Produced via immunoSEQ multiplex PCR; TCRdb's table is partial and in-frame only. The sample records tens of thousands of clones, roughly nine tenths being singletons. The sequencing input was blood. These receptors came from a woman between 65 and 79 years old in good health.

This chain uses TRBV27 with TRBJ1-2; no reliable D call. Per germline, CDR1 MNHEY and CDR2 SMNVEV (reference sequence). The CDR3 sequence is 13 residues long. V lost 5 bases and J 1 base, leaving 8 bases between the germline ends. In DNA, the CDR3 is TGTGCCAGCAGTAGGCTGAATAACTATGGCTACACCTTC. This codes for CASSRLNNYGYTF.

V is TRBV6-5 and J is TRBJ1-2; D might be TRBD1 (6 bases). Germline V gene sequence: CDR1 MNHEY, CDR2 SVGAGI. The V gene lost 2 bases and the J gene lost 7 bases, with 17 bases spanning the gap. CDR3 length: 15 residues. CDR3 sequence: CASSYTGGWGGGYTF. The DNA for the CDR3 is TGTGCCAGCAGTTACACCGGGGGCTGGGGGGGTGGCTACACCTTC.

The V call is TRBV6-5, the J call TRBJ1-6, with D tentatively TRBD1 (5 bases). The CDR3 extends over 13 amino acids. Germline V gene data show CDR1 as MNHEY and CDR2 as SVGAGI. The V and J ends lost 7 bases and 7 bases respectively, with 11 bases between them. This chain's CDR3 is CASIRQGNSPLHF. DNA of the CDR3: TGTGCCAGCATAAGGCAGGGAAATTCACCCCTCCACTTT.

The chain joins TRBV6-5 to TRBJ1-3; tentatively, D is TRBD1 (5 bases). V gave up 6 bases and J gave up 6 bases, with 12 bases separating them. Germline CDR1 and CDR2: MNHEY and SVGAGI. The length of the CDR3 is 13 residues. The CDR3 protein is CASRAQGENTIYF. CDR3 nucleotides: TGTGCCAGCAGGGCCCAAGGGGAAAACACCATATATTTT.

The rearrangement joins TRBV10-3 to TRBJ2-7; D is perhaps TRBD1 (6 bases). The CDR3 is made up of 14 amino acids. Trimming cost V 6 bases and J 0 bases, with 12 bases left between them. The germline CDR1 and CDR2 sequences are ENHRY and SYGVKD. The DNA for the CDR3 is TGTGCCATCAGAACCGGGACAAACTCCTACGAGCAGTACTTC. As protein: CAIRTGTNSYEQYF.

The rearrangement joins TRBV19 to TRBJ1-2, with D possibly TRBD1 on 6 matching bases. This CDR3 has 15 residues. The V end was cut by 5 bases, the J end by 5 bases, with 18 bases between. Germline V gene sequence: CDR1 LNHDA, CDR2 SQIVND (reference sequence). The CDR3 sequence is CASSPIKTGQYGYTF. CDR3 DNA sequence: TGTGCCAGTAGTCCCATCAAGACAGGACAATATGGCTACACCTTC.

This clone was recorded only once. This chain uses TRBV5-4 with TRBJ2-1; a weak D match, TRBD2 (5 bases). Germline CDR1 SGHNT, CDR2 YYREEE (reference sequence). V was trimmed by 7 bases and J by 8 bases, leaving 16 bases between them. The CDR3 runs to 13 residues. The CDR3 reads CASGGGAGYEQFF. Here the CDR3 DNA reads TGTGCCAGCGGTGGAGGAGCCGGGTATGAGCAGTTCTTC.

The chain combines TRBV15 with TRBJ2-4, with 8 nucleotides matching TRBD1. The V gene end was trimmed by 7 bases and the J gene end by 9 bases; junction bases not matched to a gene: 8. The CDR3 runs 13 residues. Germline lookup yields CDR1 LNHNV and CDR2 YYDKDF (reference sequence). The CDR3, as DNA: TGTGCCACCAATTCGGACAGGGTCGGCATTCAGTACTTC. This codes for CATNSDRVGIQYF.

The rearrangement uses TRBV28 and TRBJ1-2; D unclear. Germline CDR1 is MDHEN and CDR2 is SYDVKM. Trimming took 8 bases from V and 3 from J, leaving 13 bases between them. This CDR3 is 13 amino acids long. The CDR3 sequence: CASDEGSDYGYTF. CDR3 bases: TGTGCCAGCGACGAAGGGAGCGACTATGGCTACACCTTC.

J is TRBJ2-1 and V is TRBV20-1, with 13 positions matching TRBD2. This CDR3 is built from 15 residues. Germline trimming cut 5 bases from V and 8 bases from J; bases unmatched to any gene: 9. The germline CDR1 and CDR2 sequences are DFQATT and SNEGSKA (reference sequence). The CDR3 here is CSARGGLAGSHEQFF. CDR3 coding DNA: TGCAGTGCTCGTGGGGGACTAGCGGGAAGCCATGAGCAGTTCTTC.

Concerning this clone: The same CDR3 also results from other DNA sequences found in this sample. The rearrangement links TRBV5-1 to TRBJ1-3; D gene unclear. The CDR3 loop spans 14 amino acids. Germline V gene sequence: CDR1 SGHRS, CDR2 YFSETQ. The ends were cut back, 2 bases at V and 0 bases at J, with 6 bases in the middle. The CDR3: CASSLEGSGNTIYF. CDR3 DNA sequence: TGCGCCAGCAGCTTAGAGGGCTCTGGAAACACCATATATTTT.

This CDR3 reads CASSLGGRGAYEQYF. The CDR3 DNA reads TGTGCCAGCAGCTTAGGGGGCAGGGGAGCCTACGAGCAGTACTTC. The chain combines TRBV13 with TRBJ2-7; possibly TRBD1 for D (6 bases). Deletions cut 0 bases from V and 2 bases from J, with 11 bases between. The V gene's germline CDR1 is PRHDT and CDR2 FYEKMQ (reference sequence). CDR3 length: 15 amino acids. Complete variable domain (other parts from reference TRBV13 and TRBJ2-7): AAGVIQSPRHLIKEKRETATLKCYPIPRHDTVYWYQQGPGQDPQFLISFYEKMQSDKGSIPDRFSAQQFSDYHSELNMSSLELGDSALYFCASSLGGRGAYEQYFGPGTRLTVT.

This chain links TRBV7-2 with TRBJ2-7; 9 bases are a match to TRBD2. There are 16 residues in the CDR3. With V trimmed by 1 base and J by 5 bases, 9 bases remained unmatched. Germline-derived CDR1 and CDR2 are SGHTA and FQGNSA. This CDR3 reads CASSLGLAGNTHEQYF. The CDR3 bases are TGTGCCAGCAGCTTAGGGCTAGCGGGAAATACCCACGAGCAGTACTTC.

This chain uses TRBV5-1 with TRBJ2-7, with D possibly being TRBD1 (6 bases). The germline V gene has CDR1 SGHRS and CDR2 YFSETQ. The CDR3 loop spans 16 amino acids. Trimming pared 0 bases from V and 2 bases from J, leaving 15 bases between. CDR3 in amino acids: CASSLGPLGGTYEQYF. The CDR3 nucleotides read TGCGCCAGCAGCTTGGGCCCTCTAGGGGGTACCTACGAGCAGTACTTC.

V gene TRBV5-6 combines with J gene TRBJ2-5; D unclear. The CDR3 consists of 13 residues. Per germline, CDR1 SGHDT and CDR2 YYEEEE. Trimming left V 0 bases short and J 5 bases short, with 8 bases between. CDR3 bases: TGTGCCAGCAGCTTGGTAGGAATGGAGACCCAGTACTTC. It specifies CASSLVGMETQYF.

The rearrangement uses TRBV5-6 and TRBJ1-6; 10 bases fit TRBD1. CDR1 is SGHDT and CDR2 is YYEEEE in the germline V gene. CDR3 length equals 18 residues. The V segment lost 2 bases and the J segment 3 bases; nucleotides outside the gene matches: 8. CDR3 coding DNA: TGTGCCAGCAGCTTACAACCCCGGACAGGGGGCTATAATTCACCCCTCCACTTT. Residues: CASSLQPRTGGYNSPLHF.

This chain links TRBV11-2 with TRBJ2-1; TRBD2 might be the D (5 bases). Trimming pared 2 bases from V and 7 bases from J, leaving 21 bases between. Germline V CDR1 and CDR2: SGHAT, FQNNGV. The CDR3 runs to 17 residues. The CDR3 DNA reads TGTGCCAGCAGCTTAAGGGCGGTGGGGAGTCGGGTTAATGAGCAGTTCTTC. Translating it yields CASSLRAVGSRVNEQFF.

The chain joins TRBV20-1 to TRBJ1-2; no definite D call. The CDR3 is 11 amino acids. CDR1 and CDR2 (germline): DFQATT, SNEGSKA (reference sequence). The V end was cut by 6 bases, the J end by 4 bases, with 9 bases between. In DNA, the CDR3 is TGCAGTGCCCCGACCCTCTATGGCTACACCTTC. It specifies CSAPTLYGYTF.

This sequence joins TRBV5-1 and TRBJ1-1; D gene unclear. V was trimmed by 0 bases and J by 0 bases, leaving 9 bases between them. The CDR3 covers 15 residues. The germline V gene has CDR1 SGHRS and CDR2 YFSETQ. CDR3 sequence reads: CASSLATGVNTEAFF. In DNA, the CDR3 is TGCGCCAGCAGCTTGGCAACGGGAGTGAACACTGAAGCTTTCTTT.

CDR3 in DNA: TGTGCCAGCAGCTTAGACGCTAAAGAGACCCAGTACTTC. Translated, it gives CASSLDAKETQYF. The chain has TRBV11-3 and TRBJ2-5; the D is unclear. V shed 0 bases and J shed 3 bases, with 5 bases lying between them. Germline CDR1 reads SGHNT; CDR2 reads YENEEA. The CDR3 runs to 13 residues.

This clone has only one observation. V usage is TRBV6-5 and J usage is TRBJ1-4; 7 nucleotides align to TRBD1. The V and J ends lost 4 bases and 8 bases, in that order; junction bases with no gene match: 4. This CDR3 contains 13 residues. In germline, CDR1 is MNHEY, CDR2 SVGAGI. The CDR3: CASSSRTGEKLFF. The CDR3 DNA is TGTGCCAGCAGTTCCCGGACAGGAGAAAAACTGTTTTTT.

This clone turned up a few times. The gene calls are TRBV5-6 and TRBJ1-4, with TRBD1 matching over 10 bases. V shed 3 bases and J 8 bases; nucleotides not matched to a gene: 10. The CDR3 has 16 residues. Germline values: CDR1 SGHDT, CDR2 YYEEEE. Written as DNA, the CDR3 is TGTGCCAGCAGCTCACGGACAGGGGGACTTCGGGAAAAACTGTTTTTT. Its translation: CASSSRTGGLREKLFF.

The V call is TRBV5-6, the J call TRBJ2-7; maybe TRBD1 (5 bases). Germline CDR1 SGHDT, CDR2 YYEEEE. V was pared by 0 bases and J by 6 bases, with 10 bases between. The CDR3 is 13 residues long. CDR3 nucleotides: TGTGCCAGCAGCTTGGTTCCAAGGGGCGAGCAGTACTTC. Its protein product is CASSLVPRGEQYF.

The chain joins TRBV29-1 to TRBJ2-1, with D uncertain. The CDR3 contains 14 residues. V lost 8 bases and J lost 1, with 15 bases in between. From germline, CDR1 is SQVTM and CDR2 ANQGSEA. CDR3 nucleotides: TGCAGCTCACTTCCGGCGGATTCCTACAATGAGCAGTTCTTC. Translated: CSSLPADSYNEQFF.

The rearrangement uses TRBV10-2 and TRBJ2-1; 10 nucleotides line up with TRBD2. This CDR3 comprises 15 residues. The V gene's germline CDR1 is WSHSY and CDR2 SAAADI. V shed 6 bases, J shed 7 bases, and the junction held 9 bases outside the gene matches. The CDR3 reads CASRGSGRGRNEQFF. CDR3 in DNA: TGCGCCAGCAGAGGAAGCGGGAGGGGAAGGAATGAGCAGTTCTTC.